The clone carrying this TCR beta chain was counted between two and nine times. Its antigen is not identified. The authors made TCR cDNA by 5'RACE template switching, adding a universal primer site and UMIs. TCRdb used MiXCR to reprocess the 5' RACE reads, holding one entry per CDR3 protein. The sample includes some 250,000 distinct CDR3 sequences, 3.6% of them seen just once. The data were taken from a study of T cells after yellow fever vaccination. The CDR3 covers 14 residues. Trimming left V 4 bases short and J 0 bases short, with 9 bases between. General study results and limits: FACS-sorted repertoires might harbor abundant contaminating clonotypes from the bulk population. Most primary-vaccination clones reappeared after the booster (about 95% CD4, about 87% CD8).

This material consisted of PBMCs, taken 15 days after the yellow fever booster vaccination. The origin of this receptor is a man between 18 and 29 years old who received the YFV17D yellow fever vaccine. The chain joins TRBV12-3 or TRBV12-4 to TRBJ1-1, with a tentative D call TRBD1 (5 bases). CDR3 sequence: CASSWGRMNTEAFF. The CDR3, as DNA: TGTGCCAGCAGTTGGGGACGGATGAACACTGAAGCTTTCTTT.